What follows are 11 T cell receptor beta chains derived from one specimen sequenced in a study of T cell responses to AZD1222 COVID-19 vaccine. The assay was immunoSEQ multiplex PCR, and TCRdb's table has in-frame clones only and misses some. The sample consists of roughly 110,000 clones, around 92% of them appearing once. The sequencing used peripheral blood, collected on day 0 of AZD1222 vaccination. The receptors derive from an adult in good health.

The chain links TRBV6-5 to TRBJ2-7; D uncertain. Germline V lookup: CDR1 MNHEY, CDR2 SVGAGI. Trimming left V 8 bases short and J 3 bases short, with 5 bases between. The CDR3 runs to 10 residues. CDR3 loop: CASGDYEQYF. The CDR3 DNA is TGTGCCAGCGGGGACTACGAGCAGTACTTC.

The chain joins TRBV19 to TRBJ2-6; D remains ambiguous. Looked up from germline, CDR1 is LNHDA and CDR2 is SQIVND (reference sequence). V lost 7 bases and J lost 2, with 6 bases in between. The CDR3 runs 13 residues. DNA for the CDR3: TGTGCCAGTACTAGTACTGGGGCCAACGTCCTGACTTTC. Translated: CASTSTGANVLTF.

This chain's CDR3 is CAIGGKPGELFF. CDR3 sequence (DNA): TGTGCCATCGGCGGAAAGCCCGGGGAGCTGTTTTTT. The chain employs TRBV10-3 and TRBJ2-2, with no clear D. CDR3 length equals 12 residues. CDR1 is ENHRY and CDR2 is SYGVKD in the germline V gene. V was pared by 8 bases and J by 6 bases, with 10 bases between.

The chain joins TRBV30 to TRBJ2-2, with 8 bases fitting TRBD1. The CDR3 is made up of 13 amino acids. Trimming cost V 5 bases and J 1 base; bases outside gene matches: 0. Looked up from germline, CDR1 is GTSNPN and CDR2 is SVGIG (reference sequence). As DNA, the CDR3 is TGTGCCTGGGGACAGGGGAACACCGGGGAGCTGTTTTTT. Translating it yields CAWGQGNTGELFF.

J is TRBJ1-2 and V is TRBV15; 7 bases match TRBD1. Germline loops: CDR1 LNHNV, CDR2 YYDKDF (reference sequence). The V gene end was trimmed by 3 bases and the J gene end by 8 bases; junction bases not matched to a gene: 15. The CDR3 has 16 residues. The CDR3 loop is CATSSKPLGGNLGYTF. CDR3 sequence (DNA): TGTGCCACCAGCAGCAAACCACTAGGGGGCAATCTGGGCTACACCTTC.

The rearrangement joins TRBV11-2 to TRBJ2-7, with TRBD2 matching over 7 bases. With 7 bases clipped from V and 3 bases from J, the junction kept 9 bases outside the gene matches. The CDR3 is 14 amino acids. Per germline, CDR1 SGHAT and CDR2 FQNNGV. The CDR3 spells CASTSAGRVYEQYF. The CDR3 DNA follows: TGTGCCAGCACGTCAGCGGGGCGGGTCTACGAGCAGTACTTC.

The chain links TRBV2 to TRBJ1-4; D is unresolved. The CDR3 runs to 13 residues. Trimming took 3 bases from V and 6 from J, leaving 8 bases between them. Germline V gives CDR1 SNHLY, CDR2 FYNNEI. This chain's CDR3 is CASSEGIDEKLFF. The CDR3 nucleotides are TGTGCCAGCAGTGAGGGGATAGATGAAAAACTGTTTTTT.

The sample holds one count of this clone. V gene TRBV5-1 combines with J gene TRBJ1-1, with a possible D match to TRBD1 (6 bases). Germline lookup yields CDR1 SGHRS and CDR2 YFSETQ. The CDR3 runs to 15 residues. V gave up 4 bases and J gave up 0 bases, with 13 bases separating them. CDR3 residues: CASSALQGLNTEAFF. In DNA form, the CDR3 reads TGCGCCAGCAGCGCGCTACAGGGTTTGAACACTGAAGCTTTCTTT.

This clone has only one observation. The chain links TRBV2 to TRBJ2-5; 7 nucleotides align to TRBD2. CDR1 SNHLY and CDR2 FYNNEI come from the germline V gene. CDR3 size: 15 residues. Unmatched junction bases numbered 10, after V lost 5 bases and J lost 4 bases. The CDR3 reads CASSPSALAGETQYF. For the CDR3, the DNA is TGTGCCAGCAGTCCCTCCGCTTTAGCGGGAGAGACCCAGTACTTC.

The rearrangement links TRBV7-9 to TRBJ1-5, with no clear D. V was pared by 5 bases and J by 4 bases, with 12 bases between. Germline V gene sequence: CDR1 SEHNR, CDR2 FQNEAQ (reference sequence). The CDR3 covers 14 residues. Here the CDR3 reads CASSALDGNQPQHF. DNA for the CDR3: TGTGCCAGCAGCGCGCTCGACGGGAATCAGCCCCAGCATTTT.

In its sample, this clone was seen once. V usage is TRBV5-1 and J usage is TRBJ2-1, with TRBD2 matching 7 bases. This CDR3 region has 17 residues. V shed 5 bases, J shed 2 bases, and the junction held 13 bases outside the gene matches. Germline V gene lookup returns CDR1 SGHRS and CDR2 YFSETQ. CDR3 coding DNA: TGCGCCAGCAGTTTAGCGGGCGGAAATGCCGCCTACAATGAGCAGTTCTTC. Encoded protein: CASSLAGGNAAYNEQFF. The variable domain in full, with the rest retrieved from reference TRBV5-1 and TRBJ2-1, is KAGVTQTPRYLIKTRGQQVTLSCSPISGHRSVSWYQQTPGQGLQFLFEYFSETQRNKGNFPGRFSGRQFSNSRSEMNVSTLELGDSALYLCASSLAGGNAAYNEQFFGPGTRLTVL.